This T cell receptor beta chain is from a study of molecular identifiers for immune sequencing clone quantification. Findings of the study overall: In naive cells, under 1% of molecules belonged to clones above 20 RNA copies, against over 98% in effector cells. Investigators reportedly could detect spiked Jurkat TCR RNA from one cell among about a million naive cells.

CDR1 and CDR2 (germline): MNHEY, SVGEGT. This CDR3 is built from 17 residues. Naive CD8 T cells were sorted, and the gate applied was CD8+CD4-CCR7+CD45RA+. TCRdb reprocessed the PCR reads via MiXCR and lists one record per CDR3 protein. The table records some 320,000 distinct CDR3 sequences, about 23% of them present only once. Comments on this clonotype: Its antigen is as yet unknown. One end of the junction fails to match germline, which may point to a read error.

The receptor comes from a human donor in good health. Some libraries in this study had Jurkat cell RNA spiked in. The source material was naive CD8+ T cells from blood, with Jurkat cell RNA spiked in. Subset noted: FACS-sorted CD8+CD4-CCR7+CD45RA+ naive T cells. The chain links TRBV6-2 or TRBV6-3 to TRBJ2-3; no firm D call. The CDR3 DNA reads TGTGCCAGCAGTTACGACGCAGGAACAGACCACACAGATGCGCAGTATTTT. Translated, it gives CASSYDAGTDHTDAQYF.